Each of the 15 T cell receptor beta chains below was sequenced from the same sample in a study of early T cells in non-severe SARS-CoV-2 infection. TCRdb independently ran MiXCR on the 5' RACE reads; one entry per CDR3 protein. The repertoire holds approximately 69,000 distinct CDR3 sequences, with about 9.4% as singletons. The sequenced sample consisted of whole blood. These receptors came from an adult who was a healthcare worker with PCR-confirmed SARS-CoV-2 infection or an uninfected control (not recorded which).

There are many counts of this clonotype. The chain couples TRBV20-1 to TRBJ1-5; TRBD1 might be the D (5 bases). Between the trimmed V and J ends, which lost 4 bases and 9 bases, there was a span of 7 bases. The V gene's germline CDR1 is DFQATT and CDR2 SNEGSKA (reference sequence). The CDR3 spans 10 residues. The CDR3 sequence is CSATRGPQHF. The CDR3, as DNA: TGCAGTGCTACAAGGGGGCCCCAGCATTTT.

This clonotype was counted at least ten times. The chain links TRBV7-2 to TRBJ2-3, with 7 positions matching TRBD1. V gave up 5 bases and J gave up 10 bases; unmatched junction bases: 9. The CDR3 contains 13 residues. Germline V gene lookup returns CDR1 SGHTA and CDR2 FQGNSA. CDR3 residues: CASSPVQGPAQYF. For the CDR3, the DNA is TGTGCCAGCAGCCCCGTACAGGGGCCGGCGCAGTATTTT.

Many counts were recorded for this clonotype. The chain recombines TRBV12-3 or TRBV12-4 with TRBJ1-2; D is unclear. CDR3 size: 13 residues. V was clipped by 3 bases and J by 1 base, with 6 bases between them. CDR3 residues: CASSFLDNYGYTF. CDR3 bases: TGTGCCAGCAGTTTTTTAGATAACTATGGCTACACCTTC.

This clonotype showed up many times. The CDR3 reads CASSQDSGSGTGYTF. The CDR3 nucleotides are TGTGCCAGCAGCCAAGATAGCGGCAGCGGAACTGGCTACACCTTC. The rearrangement uses TRBV3-1 and TRBJ1-2; D remains unclear. The CDR3 sequence is 15 residues long. The germline V gene has CDR1 LGHDT and CDR2 YNNKEL (reference sequence). Trimming took off 0 bases at V and 7 bases at J, with 15 bases between the two ends.

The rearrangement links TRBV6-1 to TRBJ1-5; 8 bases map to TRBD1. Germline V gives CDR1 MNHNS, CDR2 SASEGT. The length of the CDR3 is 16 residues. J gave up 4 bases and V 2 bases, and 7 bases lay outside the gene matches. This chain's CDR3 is CASSERRTGLNQPQHF. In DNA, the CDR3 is TGTGCCAGCAGTGAACGCCGGACAGGGCTAAATCAGCCCCAGCATTTT.

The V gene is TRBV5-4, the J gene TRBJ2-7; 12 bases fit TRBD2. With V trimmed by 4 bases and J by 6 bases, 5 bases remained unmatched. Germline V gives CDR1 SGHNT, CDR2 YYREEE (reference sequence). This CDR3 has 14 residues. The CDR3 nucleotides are TGTGCCAGCAGCCTCCTAGCGGGAGGGACCGAGCAGTACTTC. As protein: CASSLLAGGTEQYF.

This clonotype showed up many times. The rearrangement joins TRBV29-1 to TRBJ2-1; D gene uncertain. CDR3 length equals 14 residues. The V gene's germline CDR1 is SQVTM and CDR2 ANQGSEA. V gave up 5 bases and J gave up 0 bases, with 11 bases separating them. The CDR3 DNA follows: TGCAGCGTTTCTGACTGGCGCTCCTACAATGAGCAGTTCTTC. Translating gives CSVSDWRSYNEQFF.

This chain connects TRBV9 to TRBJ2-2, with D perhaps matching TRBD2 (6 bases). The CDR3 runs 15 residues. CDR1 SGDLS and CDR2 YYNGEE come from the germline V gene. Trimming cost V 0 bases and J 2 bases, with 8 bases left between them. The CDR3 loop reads CASSVEGLNTGELFF. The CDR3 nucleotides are TGTGCCAGCAGCGTAGAGGGACTCAACACCGGGGAGCTGTTTTTT.

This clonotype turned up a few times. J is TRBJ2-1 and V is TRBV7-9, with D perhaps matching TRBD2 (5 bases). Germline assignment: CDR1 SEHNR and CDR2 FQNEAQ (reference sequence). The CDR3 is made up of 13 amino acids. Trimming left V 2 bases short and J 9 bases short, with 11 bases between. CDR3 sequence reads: CASSLLGLGEQFF. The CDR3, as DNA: TGTGCCAGCAGCTTACTAGGACTCGGTGAGCAGTTCTTC. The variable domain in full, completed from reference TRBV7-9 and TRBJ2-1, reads DTGVSQNPRHKITKRGQNVTFRCDPISEHNRLYWYRQTLGQGPEFLTYFQNEAQLEKSRLLSDRFSAERPKGSFSTLEIQRTEQGDSAMYLCASSLLGLGEQFFGPGTRLTVL.

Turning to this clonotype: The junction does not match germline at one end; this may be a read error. CDR3 loop: CASSQDPGGSTDTQYF. CDR3 bases: TGCGCCAGCAGTCAAGATCCCGGGGGTTCCACAGATACGCAGTATTTT. The chain couples TRBV4-1 to TRBJ2-3; TRBD2 might be the D (6 bases). This CDR3 has 16 amino acids. Germline-derived CDR1 and CDR2 are MGHRA and YSYEKL.

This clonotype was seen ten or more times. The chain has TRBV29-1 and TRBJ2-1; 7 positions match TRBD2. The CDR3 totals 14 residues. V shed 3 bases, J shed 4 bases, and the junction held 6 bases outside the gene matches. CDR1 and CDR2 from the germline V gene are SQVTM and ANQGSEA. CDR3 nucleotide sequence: TGCAGCGTTGATTCTTCGGGGGGTTACAATGAGCAGTTCTTC. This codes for CSVDSSGGYNEQFF.

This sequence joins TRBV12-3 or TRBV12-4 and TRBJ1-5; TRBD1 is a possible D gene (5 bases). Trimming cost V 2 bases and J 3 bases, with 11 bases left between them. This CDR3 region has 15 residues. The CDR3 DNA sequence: TGTGCCAGCAGTTTAAGTGCGGGACCCAATCAGCCCCAGCATTTT. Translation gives CASSLSAGPNQPQHF.

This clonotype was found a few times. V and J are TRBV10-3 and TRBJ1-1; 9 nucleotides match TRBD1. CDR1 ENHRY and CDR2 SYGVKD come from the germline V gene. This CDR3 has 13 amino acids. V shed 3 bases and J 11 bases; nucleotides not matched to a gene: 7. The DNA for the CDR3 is TGTGCCATCAGTGACGGACAGGGGTTGGCGGCTTTCTTT. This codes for CAISDGQGLAAFF.

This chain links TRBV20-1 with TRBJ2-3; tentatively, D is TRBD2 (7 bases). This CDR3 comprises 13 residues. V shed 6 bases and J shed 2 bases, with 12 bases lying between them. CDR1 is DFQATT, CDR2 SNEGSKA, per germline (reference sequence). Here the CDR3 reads CSALAGATDTQYF. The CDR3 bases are TGCAGTGCCCTTGCGGGGGCCACAGATACGCAGTATTTT.

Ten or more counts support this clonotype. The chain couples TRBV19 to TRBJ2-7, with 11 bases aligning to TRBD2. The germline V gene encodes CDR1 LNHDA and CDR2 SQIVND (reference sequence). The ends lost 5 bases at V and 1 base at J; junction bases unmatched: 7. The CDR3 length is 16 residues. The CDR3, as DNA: TGTGCCAGTAGTCCCTTTCGGACTAGCGGGTCCTACGAGCAGTACTTC. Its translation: CASSPFRTSGSYEQYF.